Each of the 16 T cell receptor beta chains below was sequenced from the same sample in a study of cytomegalovirus exposure and HLA in healthy donors. Both 60 Vbeta primers and 13 Jbeta primers went into the PCR. Profiled with immunoSEQ multiplex PCR; TCRdb holds only in-frame clones, not every one. The sample lists about 95,000 clones, about four fifths occurring once. Input material: PBMCs. Receptors originate from a woman aged 40 to 50 in good health and CMV-seronegative.

The rearrangement uses TRBV13 and TRBJ1-1; 7 positions match TRBD1. V trimming: 5 bases; J trimming: 1 base; junction bases outside the gene matches: 4. Germline CDR1 and CDR2: PRHDT and FYEKMQ (reference sequence). The CDR3 has 14 residues. The CDR3 nucleotides are TGTGCCAGCAGCGGCGGGACAGAGAACACTGAAGCTTTCTTT. This translates into CASSGGTENTEAFF.

The chain employs TRBV5-1 and TRBJ1-2; 8 positions agree with TRBD1. Germline V lookup: CDR1 SGHRS, CDR2 YFSETQ. J lost 5 bases, V lost 4 bases, and 7 bases had no gene match. The CDR3 sequence is 14 residues long. DNA of the CDR3: TGCGCCAGCAGCCCGGGGACAGGAGGGTATGGCTACACCTTC. Translated, it gives CASSPGTGGYGYTF. Complete variable domain (other parts from reference TRBV5-1 and TRBJ1-2): KAGVTQTPRYLIKTRGQQVTLSCSPISGHRSVSWYQQTPGQGLQFLFEYFSETQRNKGNFPGRFSGRQFSNSRSEMNVSTLELGDSALYLCASSPGTGGYGYTFGSGTRLTVV.

This clone was counted a few times. This chain connects TRBV9 to TRBJ2-5, with no clear D. This CDR3 spans 15 amino acids. Trimming stripped 4 bases from V and 0 bases from J, with 13 bases between. Germline values: CDR1 SGDLS, CDR2 YYNGEE. The CDR3 reads CASSPEPGNQETQYF. CDR3 DNA sequence: TGTGCCAGCAGCCCCGAGCCAGGAAACCAAGAGACCCAGTACTTC.

The rearrangement uses TRBV29-1 and TRBJ2-3, with 12 bases fitting TRBD2. The CDR3 extends over 14 amino acids. The V gene end was trimmed by 5 bases and the J gene end by 2 bases; junction bases not matched to a gene: 2. From germline, CDR1 is SQVTM and CDR2 ANQGSEA. Written as DNA, the CDR3 is TGCAGCGTTAGGACTAGCGGGGTCACAGATACGCAGTATTTT. This sequence encodes CSVRTSGVTDTQYF.

This clone was counted between two and nine times. The rearrangement joins TRBV5-6 to TRBJ2-5; TRBD2 agrees at 10 bases. V shed 2 bases, J shed 2 bases, and the junction held 6 bases outside the gene matches. Germline CDR1 and CDR2: SGHDT and YYEEEE. There are 16 residues in the CDR3. The CDR3 here is CASSFIERGGQETQYF. The CDR3 DNA sequence: TGTGCCAGCAGCTTTATTGAGCGGGGGGGGCAAGAGACCCAGTACTTC.

The J gene is TRBJ2-7, the V gene TRBV29-1, with D perhaps TRBD2 (6 bases). Between the trimmed V and J ends, which lost 4 bases and 3 bases, there was a span of 7 bases. Germline CDR1 and CDR2: SQVTM and ANQGSEA. CDR3 size: 11 residues. CDR3 DNA sequence: TGCAGCGTTGTGGGGGGCTACGAGCAGTACTTC. It encodes CSVVGGYEQYF.

This chain uses TRBV7-9 with TRBJ2-7; D unclear. V lost 4 bases to trimming and J lost 11 bases, with 15 bases between them. Germline V CDR1 and CDR2: SEHNR, FQNEAQ (reference sequence). The CDR3 runs to 12 residues. The chain's CDR3 is CASSSTETNEYF. CDR3 sequence (DNA): TGTGCCAGCAGCTCCACAGAGACCAACGAGTACTTC.

V gene TRBV30 combines with J gene TRBJ2-2; D not resolved. The CDR3 runs to 14 residues. Between the trimmed V and J ends, which lost 8 bases and 5 bases, there was a span of 18 bases. The V gene's germline CDR1 is GTSNPN and CDR2 SVGIG (reference sequence). In DNA, the CDR3 is TGTGCCGGGCAATCCAGTATATCGACCGGGGAGCTGTTTTTT. This encodes CAGQSSISTGELFF.

This clone came up a few times. The V and J genes are TRBV5-1 and TRBJ1-1; 7 nucleotides align to TRBD1. The ends lost 4 bases at V and 6 bases at J; junction bases unmatched: 15. The CDR3 contains 16 residues. CDR1 is SGHRS and CDR2 is YFSETQ in the germline V gene. The CDR3: CASSSDGWGQGAEAFF. DNA for the CDR3: TGCGCCAGCAGCAGCGACGGGTGGGGGCAGGGGGCTGAAGCTTTCTTT.

The chain links TRBV6-6 to TRBJ1-5; D unclear. CDR3 length: 12 residues. V lost 7 bases, J lost 6 bases, and 10 bases lay in between. Germline-derived CDR1 and CDR2 are MNHNY and SVGAGI (reference sequence). In DNA, the CDR3 is TGTGCCAGCACCAACGCCGGTCAGCCCCAGCATTTT. Translating gives CASTNAGQPQHF.

The chain combines TRBV19 with TRBJ2-7, with 11 bases lining up with TRBD1. Germline-derived CDR1 and CDR2 are LNHDA and SQIVND (reference sequence). V dropped 10 bases and J dropped 2; count of bases not matched to a gene: 4. This CDR3 is built from 13 residues. The CDR3 DNA is TGTGCCACCGGGGACAGGGGGACCTACGAGCAGTACTTC. It translates to CATGDRGTYEQYF.

In its sample, this clone was seen a few times. CDR3 DNA sequence: TGTGCCAGCAGCTCGGAGTCCTACGAGCAGTACTTC. Protein sequence: CASSSESYEQYF. V is TRBV11-2 and J is TRBJ2-7; D gene uncertain. This CDR3 spans 12 amino acids. Deletions cut 4 bases from V and 1 base from J, with 5 bases between. From germline, CDR1 is SGHAT and CDR2 FQNNGV.

The chain carries TRBV4-1 and TRBJ2-7; tentatively, D is TRBD1 (6 bases). Germline CDR1 is MGHRA and CDR2 is YSYEKL. This CDR3 spans 16 amino acids. V lost 1 base and J 4 bases, leaving 17 bases between the germline ends. CDR3 in amino acids: CASSQVFQGKMYEQYF. The CDR3 coding sequence is TGCGCCAGCAGCCAAGTTTTTCAGGGGAAAATGTACGAGCAGTACTTC.

This clone was seen only a few times. J is TRBJ2-7 and V is TRBV7-3; 7 bases align to TRBD2. The CDR3 loop spans 13 amino acids. V lost 5 bases, J lost 7 bases, and 8 bases stayed unmatched. CDR1 and CDR2 (germline): SGHTA, FQGTGA. The CDR3 reads CASSREGGWEQYF. The CDR3 DNA sequence: TGTGCCAGCAGCCGCGAGGGAGGGTGGGAGCAGTACTTC. Full variable domain (missing parts from reference TRBV7-3 and TRBJ2-7): GAGVSQTPSNKVTEKGKYVELRCDPISGHTALYWYRQSLGQGPEFLIYFQGTGAADDSGLPNDRFFAVRPEGSVSTLKIQRTERGDSAVYLCASSREGGWEQYFGPGTRLTVT.

The rearrangement uses TRBV30 and TRBJ2-7; 8 bases map to TRBD1. Germline trimming cut 3 bases from V and 0 bases from J; bases unmatched to any gene: 1. This CDR3 spans 13 amino acids. Germline-derived CDR1 and CDR2 are GTSNPN and SVGIG (reference sequence). In DNA, the CDR3 is TGTGCCTGGAGGACAGGGGTCTCCTACGAGCAGTACTTC. Translation gives CAWRTGVSYEQYF. The whole variable domain, remainder taken from reference TRBV30 and TRBJ2-7, is SQTIHQWPATLVQPVGSPLSLECTVEGTSNPNLYWYRQAAGRGLQLLFYSVGIGQISSEVPQNLSASRPQDRQFILSSKKLLLSDSGFYLCAWRTGVSYEQYFGPGTRLTVT.

This clone was counted only a few times. This chain connects TRBV19 to TRBJ1-1; D ambiguous. The CDR3 totals 14 residues. Germline CDR1 and CDR2: LNHDA and SQIVND (reference sequence). Trimming left V 10 bases short and J 1 base short, with 16 bases between. The CDR3 bases are TGTGCCACTACTGGGAGGCAGAGGAACACTGAAGCTTTCTTT. This sequence encodes CATTGRQRNTEAFF.